The TCR beta chain under discussion was sequenced for a study of cytomegalovirus exposure and HLA in healthy donors. Findings and caveats of the study: Most TCR sequences proved rare, with some public TCRs found in many donors. CMV antigen specificity was confirmed in vitro for a few CMV-associated chains.

Germline V gene sequence: CDR1 SEHNR, CDR2 FQNEAQ (reference sequence). The CDR3 is 17 amino acids. Both 60 Vbeta primers and 13 Jbeta primers went into the PCR. TCRdb keeps only in-frame clones here, not all; method: immunoSEQ multiplex PCR. Seen here are around 130,000 clones, approximately 76% observed once, and the top ten hold around 1.9%. Turning to this clone: Antigen unknown. One end of the junction varies from germline; a read error may be responsible.

Sequencing was performed on PBMCs. The clonotype comes from a man aged 35-49 years in good health and CMV-seronegative. The V call is TRBV7-9, the J call TRBJ2-7; 9 bases are shared with TRBD1. CDR3 bases: TGTTCCAGCAGCTTAGCGAGGGACAGGGCCGTGGCCTACGAGCAGTACTTC. Translating it yields CSSSLARDRAVAYEQYF.